The clone carrying this TCR beta chain was counted at least ten times. Its target is unknown. V was clipped by 6 bases and J by 4 bases; unmatched bases: 2. This CDR3 region has 13 residues. The germline gives CDR1 SGHTA, CDR2 FQGNSA. The record originates from a study of CD8 T cells in ankylosing spondylitis. Whole-study results and caveats: A TCR beta motif made of eight highly homologous variants seemed typical of ankylosing spondylitis blood.

With molecular barcodes, quantitative 5'-RACE was used to make the TCR beta libraries. TCRdb ran MiXCR on the 5' RACE reads and lists one entry per CDR3 protein. In the table there are around 490,000 distinct CDR3 sequences, roughly 5.3% of which are singletons. V usage is TRBV7-2 and J usage is TRBJ2-5; 10 bases map to TRBD2. The source is a male donor with ankylosing spondylitis. Material: blood, either unsorted or a sorted T cell fraction (not recorded which). CDR3 amino acids: CASSGTSVETQYF. DNA of the CDR3: TGTGCCAGCAGTGGGACTAGCGTAGAGACCCAGTACTTC.